This T cell receptor beta chain was retrieved from a study of blood T cell repertoires in COVID-19. Background on the study: Researchers got acute and convalescent COVID-19 samples from the United States, Italy and Spain. Sources were T cells, B-cell-depleted T cells, or PBMCs; the material itself was cDNA or gDNA.

This CDR3 has 12 amino acids. Germline V gene lookup returns CDR1 MDHEN and CDR2 SYDVKM. Trimming took off 6 bases at V and 4 bases at J, with 9 bases between the two ends. In the original workflow: Scientists estimated how many nucleated cells there were by amplifying reference gene primers. Method: immunoSEQ multiplex PCR; TCRdb's copy keeps in-frame clones and lacks some. Clone size and V and J calls were adopted from that table, with D and trimming inferred from the DNA. The sample holds 120,000 to 150,000 clones; around four fifths are singletons and the top ten take 2.5% to 3%. The clonotype was recovered from a middle-aged woman with active or convalescent COVID-19. V and J are TRBV28 and TRBJ1-2; D unclear. The sequencing input was peripheral blood. This CDR3 reads CASRKQTYGYTF. CDR3 bases: TGTGCCAGCAGGAAACAGACCTATGGCTACACCTTC.